The 27 T cell receptor beta chains below were found in one sample sequenced in a study of cytomegalovirus exposure and HLA in healthy donors. The study ran its PCR with 60 Vbeta and 13 Jbeta primers. The data were produced by immunoSEQ multiplex PCR, yet TCRdb's version contains in-frame clones alone and is incomplete. The sample consists of about 77,000 clones, about four fifths of them appearing once. What was sequenced was PBMCs. These receptors all stem from a man aged 35-49 years in good health and CMV-seronegative.

There are a few counts of this clone. V gene TRBV9 combines with J gene TRBJ2-3; TRBD1 matches at 8 bases. Germline V CDR1 and CDR2: SGDLS, YYNGEE. The CDR3 runs 17 residues. Unmatched junction bases numbered 8, after V lost 0 bases and J lost 2 bases. Here the CDR3 reads CASSVAPGQADTDTQYF. The DNA of the CDR3 is TGTGCCAGCAGCGTAGCCCCGGGACAGGCTGACACAGATACGCAGTATTTT.

This clone showed up just once. The chain couples TRBV25-1 to TRBJ1-3, with 7 bases identical to TRBD1. The germline V gene encodes CDR1 MGHDK and CDR2 SYGVNS. The length of the CDR3 is 14 residues. V dropped 7 bases and J dropped 3; count of bases not matched to a gene: 6. The CDR3 loop reads CASTRGIGGNTIYF. The DNA for the CDR3 is TGTGCCAGCACCAGGGGGATTGGTGGAAACACCATATATTTT.

The DNA for the CDR3 is TGTGCCAGCTCATCAACAGGGTGGAATTCACCCCTCCACTTT. Protein product: CASSSTGWNSPLHF. V is TRBV18 and J is TRBJ1-6, with D possibly being TRBD1 (6 bases). The V end lost 5 bases, the J end lost 7 bases, and 12 bases lay between the germline ends. This CDR3 region has 14 residues. In germline, CDR1 is KGHSH, CDR2 LQKENI.

CDR3 protein: CASSSGGRVGKNIQYF. Written as DNA, the CDR3 is TGTGCCAGCAGTTCCGGGGGTAGGGTCGGCAAAAACATTCAGTACTTC. The V call is TRBV6-5, the J call TRBJ2-4; TRBD2 is a possible D gene (6 bases). The CDR3 is 16 amino acids. CDR1 and CDR2 (germline): MNHEY, SVGAGI. V was shortened by 4 bases and J by 3 bases, with 16 bases between the two germline ends.

The chain uses TRBV4-2 and TRBJ2-7; perhaps TRBD2 as D (6 bases). The CDR3 runs to 15 residues. The germline V and J ends were trimmed by 5 bases and 1 base, with 15 bases remaining between them. Looked up from germline, CDR1 is LGHNA and CDR2 is YNFKEQ. The CDR3 nucleotides are TGTGCCAGCAGCACTTATACGGGGGAGTCCTACGAGCAGTACTTC. Translation gives CASSTYTGESYEQYF.

The V and J genes are TRBV28 and TRBJ2-7; 9 bases match TRBD1. There are 16 residues in the CDR3. Trimming removed 6 bases from V and 6 bases from J; junction bases left unmatched: 15. Looked up from germline, CDR1 is MDHEN and CDR2 is SYDVKM. CDR3 sequence: CASSPVGTGLRGEQYF. The CDR3, as DNA: TGTGCCAGCAGCCCTGTTGGGACAGGGCTTCGCGGCGAGCAGTACTTC. The variable domain in full, completed from reference TRBV28 and TRBJ2-7, reads DVKVTQSSRYLVKRTGEKVFLECVQDMDHENMFWYRQDPGLGLRLIYFSYDVKMKEKGDIPEGYSVSREKKERFSLILESASTNQTSMYLCASSPVGTGLRGEQYFGPGTRLTVT.

This chain uses TRBV28 with TRBJ1-2; weak D call: TRBD1 (6 bases). The CDR3 covers 13 residues. V shed 4 bases and J shed 5 bases, with 11 bases lying between them. Germline-derived CDR1 and CDR2 are MDHEN and SYDVKM. The DNA of the CDR3 is TGTGCCAGCAGTTGGGGGCAAAATTATGGCTACACCTTC. Translation: CASSWGQNYGYTF.

The J gene is TRBJ2-2, the V gene TRBV10-1; TRBD2 might be the D (6 bases). The CDR3 extends over 14 amino acids. Deletions cut 5 bases from V and 3 bases from J, with 10 bases between. The germline gives CDR1 WNHNN, CDR2 SYGVQD (reference sequence). The CDR3 spells CASSPAGYTGELFF. The CDR3 nucleotides are TGCGCCAGCAGTCCGGCGGGGTACACCGGGGAGCTGTTTTTT.

The CDR3 DNA follows: TGCGCCAGCAGCCAAGAAAATTTCGCCTACAATGAGCAGTTCTTC. As protein: CASSQENFAYNEQFF. The chain combines TRBV4-3 with TRBJ2-1; D remains unclear. The ends were cut back, 0 bases at V and 2 bases at J, with 8 bases in the middle. CDR1 and CDR2 from the germline V gene are LGHNA and YSLEER. CDR3 length: 15 residues.

This rearrangement joins TRBV7-9 to TRBJ2-2; 7 bases line up with TRBD1. The CDR3 is 14 amino acids. With V trimmed by 2 bases and J by 5 bases, 2 bases remained unmatched. Germline assignment: CDR1 SEHNR and CDR2 FQNEAQ (reference sequence). The CDR3 sequence: CASSLRGQTGELFF. As DNA, the CDR3 is TGTGCCAGCAGCTTAAGGGGGCAGACCGGGGAGCTGTTTTTT.

The genes are TRBV19 and TRBJ1-6; 7 positions match TRBD1. CDR1 and CDR2 from the germline V gene are LNHDA and SQIVND (reference sequence). The V and J ends lost 6 bases and 0 bases, in that order; junction bases with no gene match: 14. The CDR3 extends over 19 amino acids. The DNA for the CDR3 is TGTGCCAGTAGCTACCAGACAGGGACAAGGGCCTCCTATAATTCACCCCTCCACTTT. This translates into CASSYQTGTRASYNSPLHF. Variable domain in full (rest from reference TRBV19 and TRBJ1-6): DGGITQSPKYLFRKEGQNVTLSCEQNLNHDAMYWYRQDPGQGLRLIYYSQIVNDFQKGDIAEGYSVSREKKESFPLTVTSAQKNPTAFYLCASSYQTGTRASYNSPLHFGNGTRLTVT.

The gene calls are TRBV6-4 and TRBJ2-6; D possibly corresponds to TRBD1 (5 bases). The germline gives CDR1 MRHNA, CDR2 SNTAGT. The CDR3 is 14 amino acids. Trimming took off 4 bases at V and 2 bases at J, with 6 bases between the two ends. CDR3 coding DNA: TGTGCCAGCAGTGCACAGGCTGGGGCCAACGTCCTGACTTTC. It specifies CASSAQAGANVLTF.

The V and J genes are TRBV7-2 and TRBJ2-1; 8 nucleotides line up with TRBD2. The CDR3 sequence is 15 residues long. Germline V gene sequence: CDR1 SGHTA, CDR2 FQGNSA. Trimming at V came to 3 bases and at J to 7 bases, leaving 8 bases not matched to a gene. CDR3 residues: CASSFSPGGSNEQFF. CDR3 sequence (DNA): TGTGCCAGCAGCTTCAGCCCGGGGGGGTCAAATGAGCAGTTCTTC.

The chain joins TRBV19 to TRBJ1-5; 11 bases align to TRBD1. Germline V CDR1 and CDR2: LNHDA, SQIVND (reference sequence). Losses at the gene ends were 7 bases for V and 6 bases for J; bases not matched to a gene: 8. CDR3 length: 15 residues. DNA for the CDR3: TGTGCCAGTAAACCCGGGACAGGGGGTTTTCAGCCCCAGCATTTT. It specifies CASKPGTGGFQPQHF.

The chain uses TRBV6-1 and TRBJ1-6; D unresolved. Trimming cost V 2 bases and J 3 bases, with 8 bases left between them. The length of the CDR3 is 15 residues. CDR1 is MNHNS, CDR2 SASEGT, per germline. CDR3 in amino acids: CASSEREVYNSPLHF. As DNA, the CDR3 is TGTGCCAGCAGTGAACGGGAGGTCTATAATTCACCCCTCCACTTT.

This clone turned up a few times. This chain uses TRBV30 with TRBJ1-2, with D possibly being TRBD1 (6 bases). Germline assignment: CDR1 GTSNPN and CDR2 SVGIG (reference sequence). V gave up 2 bases and J gave up 6 bases, with 10 bases separating them. This CDR3 is 12 amino acids long. This chain's CDR3 is CAWSLQGHGYTF. DNA of the CDR3: TGTGCCTGGAGTTTACAGGGTCATGGCTACACCTTC.

V usage is TRBV5-4 and J usage is TRBJ2-1; the match to TRBD2 covers 10 bases. CDR1 is SGHNT, CDR2 YYREEE, per germline (reference sequence). The V and J ends lost 2 bases and 4 bases, in that order; junction bases with no gene match: 3. The CDR3 totals 15 residues. The chain's CDR3 is CASSLRTSGYNEQFF. CDR3 DNA sequence: TGTGCCAGCAGCTTACGGACTAGCGGTTACAATGAGCAGTTCTTC.

The chain links TRBV4-2 to TRBJ2-7; the D gene is possibly TRBD1 (5 bases). The germline V gene has CDR1 LGHNA and CDR2 YNFKEQ. Trimming removed 3 bases at V and 9 bases at J, with 15 bases between. The CDR3 is 13 amino acids. The CDR3 loop is CASSQGFIGAQYF. CDR3 bases: TGTGCCAGCAGCCAGGGGTTTATTGGGGCGCAGTACTTC.

Of note for this clone: The junction departs from the called germline gene at one end, perhaps through a read error. The rearrangement links TRBV19 to TRBJ1-2, with a possible D match to TRBD1 (6 bases). CDR3 length: 21 amino acids. Germline V gene sequence: CDR1 LNHDA, CDR2 SQIVND (reference sequence). The CDR3 nucleotides read TGTGCCAGTAGGCCCGAAGGGACACCAACTATTTCTTATTCGCGGTCGTATGGCTACCCCTTC. The encoded protein is CASRPEGTPTISYSRSYGYPF.

The rearrangement links TRBV7-6 to TRBJ2-3, with 10 bases fitting TRBD1. V was pared by 6 bases and J by 4 bases, with 7 bases of the junction left unmatched. The germline CDR1 and CDR2 sequences are SGHVS and FNYEAQ. The CDR3 runs 15 residues. The CDR3 coding sequence is TGTGCCAGCAGGCACCGGGACAGGGGCGCAGATACGCAGTATTTT. Its translation is CASRHRDRGADTQYF.

This clone occurred once. V usage is TRBV18 and J usage is TRBJ1-4, with 9 nucleotides matching TRBD1. Trimming removed 1 base from V and 7 bases from J; junction bases left unmatched: 4. The CDR3 length is 15 residues. Germline V gene sequence: CDR1 KGHSH, CDR2 LQKENI. This chain's CDR3 is CASSPRGQGTEKLFF. Written as DNA, the CDR3 is TGTGCCAGCTCACCACGAGGACAGGGGACTGAAAAACTGTTTTTT.

The V call is TRBV5-1, the J call TRBJ2-1; 10 bases line up with TRBD2. Germline assignment: CDR1 SGHRS and CDR2 YFSETQ. The CDR3 is 15 amino acids. V lost 1 base to trimming and J lost 7 bases; unmatched junction nucleotides: 5. CDR3 sequence: CASSLIAGGLNEQFF. In nucleotides, the CDR3 is TGCGCCAGCAGCTTGATAGCGGGGGGCCTAAATGAGCAGTTCTTC.

The chain recombines TRBV5-1 with TRBJ1-4, with TRBD1 as a possible D gene (5 bases). This CDR3 comprises 15 residues. V lost 1 base, J lost 6 bases, and 13 bases lay in between. Germline V gene lookup returns CDR1 SGHRS and CDR2 YFSETQ. The CDR3 sequence is CASSLWGRIYEKLFF. The CDR3 DNA reads TGCGCCAGCAGCTTGTGGGGCAGAATTTATGAAAAACTGTTTTTT.

A note on this clone: Mismatch with germline at one junction end may stem from a read error. This sequence joins TRBV18 and TRBJ1-1; 7 nucleotides line up with TRBD1. This CDR3 spans 13 amino acids. Germline V gives CDR1 KGHSH, CDR2 LQKENI. This chain's CDR3 is CASSPGNGQEAFF. Written as DNA, the CDR3 is TGTGCCAGCTCACCGGGGAATGGACAGGAAGCCTTCTTT.

On this clone: Sequence at one end of the junction differs from germline and may be a read error. The rearrangement links TRBV4-3 to TRBJ2-6; D is unresolved. The CDR3 has 16 residues. Germline V gives CDR1 LGHNA, CDR2 YSLEER. This chain's CDR3 is CARSQDRYSGANVLTF. The CDR3 nucleotides are TGCGCCCGCAGCCAAGATCGCTACTCTGGGGCCAACGTCCTGACTTTC.

The gene calls are TRBV29-1 and TRBJ1-2; tentatively, D is TRBD1 (6 bases). Per the germline V gene, CDR1 is SQVTM and CDR2 is ANQGSEA. Trimming cost V 4 bases and J 4 bases, with 13 bases left between them. The CDR3 totals 13 residues. The CDR3 sequence is CSVGTGQGYGYTF. The DNA for the CDR3 is TGCAGCGTTGGTACAGGGCAAGGCTATGGCTACACCTTC.

This clone was counted once. The chain recombines TRBV19 with TRBJ2-1; tentatively, D is TRBD1 (5 bases). The CDR3 covers 12 residues. Germline assignment: CDR1 LNHDA and CDR2 SQIVND (reference sequence). V lost 7 bases, J lost 4 bases, and 8 bases lay in between. CDR3 region: CASTGPYNEQFF. CDR3 nucleotides: TGTGCCAGTACAGGGCCGTACAATGAGCAGTTCTTC.